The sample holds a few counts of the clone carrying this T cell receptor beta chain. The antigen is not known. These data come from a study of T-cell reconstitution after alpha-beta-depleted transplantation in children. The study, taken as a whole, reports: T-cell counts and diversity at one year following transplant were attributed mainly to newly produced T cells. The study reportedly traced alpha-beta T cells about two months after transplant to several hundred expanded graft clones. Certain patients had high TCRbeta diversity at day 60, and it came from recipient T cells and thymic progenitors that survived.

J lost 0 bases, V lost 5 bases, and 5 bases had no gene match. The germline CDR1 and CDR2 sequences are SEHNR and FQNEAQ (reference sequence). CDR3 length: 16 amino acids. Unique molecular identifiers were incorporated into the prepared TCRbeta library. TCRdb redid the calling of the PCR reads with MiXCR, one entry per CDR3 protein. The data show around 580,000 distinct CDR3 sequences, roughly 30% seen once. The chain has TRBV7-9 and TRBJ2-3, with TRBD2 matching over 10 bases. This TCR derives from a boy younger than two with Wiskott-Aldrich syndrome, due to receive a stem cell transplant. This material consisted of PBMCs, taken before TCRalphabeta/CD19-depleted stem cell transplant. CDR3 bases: TGTGCCAGCAGCCAAGGACTAGCGGCAAGCACAGATACGCAGTATTTT. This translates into CASSQGLAASTDTQYF.